These 8 T cell receptor beta chains were all obtained from the same sample, sequenced in a study of control samples from healthy donors and cancer patients. Repertoires were generated with immunoSEQ multiplex PCR, while TCRdb's copy carries only in-frame clones and drops some. The top ten clones hold roughly 7.8% of a sample with around 140,000 clones, about nine tenths of them seen once. Material for sequencing was PBMCs. Source of these receptors: a man between 50 and 59 years old with head and neck cancer.

The chain joins TRBV5-4 to TRBJ2-1; D is ambiguous. V lost 4 bases to trimming and J lost 10 bases, with 12 bases between them. Germline CDR1 reads SGHNT; CDR2 reads YYREEE (reference sequence). CDR3 length equals 12 residues. CDR3 region: CASSLPPAEQFF. CDR3 in DNA: TGTGCCAGCAGCCTACCCCCGGCCGAGCAGTTCTTC.

The rearrangement links TRBV28 to TRBJ2-3, with D perhaps matching TRBD1 (6 bases). CDR1 MDHEN and CDR2 SYDVKM come from the germline V gene. V was trimmed by 5 bases and J by 4 bases, leaving 13 bases between them. The CDR3 runs 14 residues. The CDR3 spells CASSHRVVADTQYF. The CDR3 nucleotides are TGTGCCAGCAGTCACAGGGTGGTGGCAGATACGCAGTATTTT.

The V gene is TRBV25-1, the J gene TRBJ1-5; TRBD1 agrees at 8 bases. The CDR3 contains 14 residues. V was clipped by 6 bases and J by 6 bases; unmatched bases: 7. The germline CDR1 and CDR2 sequences are MGHDK and SYGVNS. CDR3 in DNA: TGTGCCAGCAGCGATCAGGGGGCAGGTCAGCCCCAGCATTTT. It is translated as CASSDQGAGQPQHF.

This chain's CDR3 is CASSFWTGPSETQYF. The DNA of the CDR3 is TGTGCCAGCAGCTTTTGGACAGGGCCTTCAGAGACCCAGTACTTC. J is TRBJ2-5 and V is TRBV5-4; TRBD1 aligns across 8 bases. The CDR3 has 15 amino acids. Trimming at V came to 2 bases and at J to 4 bases, leaving 7 bases not matched to a gene. CDR1 SGHNT and CDR2 YYREEE come from the germline V gene (reference sequence).

The V call is TRBV5-1, the J call TRBJ1-1; 7 bases align to TRBD1. J gave up 6 bases and V 0 bases, and 2 bases lay outside the gene matches. CDR1 and CDR2 from the germline V gene are SGHRS and YFSETQ. The CDR3 length is 13 residues. CDR3 amino acids: CASSLATGSEAFF. The CDR3 DNA sequence: TGCGCCAGCAGCTTGGCGACAGGGTCTGAAGCTTTCTTT.

V is TRBV5-1 and J is TRBJ1-5, with D possibly matching TRBD1 (6 bases). V was trimmed by 0 bases and J by 6 bases, leaving 10 bases between them. This CDR3 contains 14 residues. Germline V gene lookup returns CDR1 SGHRS and CDR2 YFSETQ. Here the CDR3 DNA reads TGCGCCAGCAGCTTGGTGGGGGGCGGTCAGCCCCAGCATTTT. Translated, it gives CASSLVGGGQPQHF.

This clone was counted a few times. V usage is TRBV2 and J usage is TRBJ1-6; 7 positions agree with TRBD1. This CDR3 is built from 14 residues. Trimming removed 6 bases from V and 11 bases from J; junction bases left unmatched: 10. From germline, CDR1 is SNHLY and CDR2 FYNNEI. DNA of the CDR3: TGTGCCAGCAGGGAGGAGACAGGGAGGCCACCCCTCCACTTT. This codes for CASREETGRPPLHF.

This sequence joins TRBV19 and TRBJ1-5; no definite D call. The CDR3 has 13 amino acids. Germline V CDR1 and CDR2: LNHDA, SQIVND (reference sequence). Trimming took off 6 bases at V and 2 bases at J, with 8 bases between the two ends. Here the CDR3 reads CASRGHRNQPQHF. Here the CDR3 DNA reads TGTGCCAGTAGAGGTCACCGCAATCAGCCCCAGCATTTT.